This T cell receptor (beta chain) comes out of a study of blood T cell repertoires in COVID-19. Study overall: PBMCs, B-cell-depleted T cells, or T cells were the source of the cDNA or gDNA that made up the material.

Participants spanned ages about 18 to 95 years and resided in roughly 26 US areas. Cohorts were determined from participant-reported clinical history. Symptom resolution, clearance, or two negative PCRs marked the recovered donors of Cohort 3. V was clipped by 1 base and J by 2 bases; unmatched bases: 6. Germline V gives CDR1 LGHNA, CDR2 YNFKEQ. The CDR3 runs to 18 residues. Some clones are missing from TCRdb's copy, which holds only in-frame ones; the method was immunoSEQ multiplex PCR. Altogether some 350,000 clones are present, 75% to 90% being singletons, with the ten largest covering 5% to 6%. Material for sequencing was PBMCs or T cells enriched from blood (not recorded which). This clonotype was obtained from a man aged 25 to 45 who had recovered from COVID-19. The chain is built from TRBV4-2 and TRBJ2-1; 12 bases are a match to TRBD2. The CDR3 coding sequence is TGTGCCAGCAGCCAAGGACTAGCGGGGGAAAGGCCCTACAATGAGCAGTTCTTC. Protein product: CASSQGLAGERPYNEQFF.